The source of this TCR beta chain is a study of radiotherapy plus CTLA-4 blockade in lung cancer. Across the study: Around 19% of patients responded objectively, and roughly 30% achieved disease control.

The data were produced by immunoSEQ multiplex PCR, yet TCRdb's version contains in-frame clones alone and is incomplete. The sample carries 95,000 to 150,000 clones, approximately 90% recorded once. Trimming shortened V by 0 bases and J by 4 bases, and 16 bases separated the two germline ends. CDR3 length equals 16 residues. Germline values: CDR1 GTSNPN, CDR2 SVGIG (reference sequence). About this clone: Its target is unknown.

CTLA-4 blockade using ipilimumab, together with focal radiation, was received by patients with chemo-refractory metastatic non-small-cell lung cancer. General observations from the study: There was expansion of tumor-derived TCR clones in blood after radiotherapy plus ipilimumab. Reports identified early blood T cell clone dynamics, with interferon-beta, as the best response predictor.

The clonotype was recovered from a human donor with non-small cell lung cancer that progressed on radiotherapy plus ipilimumab. V is TRBV30 and J is TRBJ1-5; perhaps TRBD1 as D (6 bases). The sequencing here drew on peripheral blood, taken from a patient treated with radiotherapy plus ipilimumab. The CDR3 DNA reads as TGTGCCTGGAGTGTACGGGCCGGGGGCCGGAATCAGCCCCAGCATTTT. The encoded protein is CAWSVRAGGRNQPQHF.